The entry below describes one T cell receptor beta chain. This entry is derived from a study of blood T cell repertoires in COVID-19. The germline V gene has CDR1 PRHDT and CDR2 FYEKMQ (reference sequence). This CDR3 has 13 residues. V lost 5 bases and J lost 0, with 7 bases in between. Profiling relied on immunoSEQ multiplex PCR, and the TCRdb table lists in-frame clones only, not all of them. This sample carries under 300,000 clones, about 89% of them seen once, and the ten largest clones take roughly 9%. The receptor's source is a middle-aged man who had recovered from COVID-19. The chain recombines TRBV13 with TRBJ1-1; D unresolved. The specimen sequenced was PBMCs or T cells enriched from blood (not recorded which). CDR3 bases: TGTGCCAGCAGCCCCCGGTTGAACACTGAAGCTTTCTTT. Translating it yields CASSPRLNTEAFF.